This T cell receptor (beta chain) emerged from a study of T cells in Graves' hyperthyroidism and ophthalmopathy. Broader study findings: Separating ophthalmopathy from stable hyperthyroidism was achieved by a 13 V-J model. Within blood appeared most thyroid clonotypes that had expanded above 0.001.

TCR beta CDR3 regions were amplified from RNA. The TCR CDR3 was amplified in a first-round RT-PCR using the HTBI primer set. TCRdb re-analysed the multiplex PCR reads in MiXCR, keeping a single row per CDR3 protein. The data contain a few hundred thousand distinct CDR3 sequences, around 42% of them seen just once; the ten biggest clones take up around 7.7%. Concerning this clonotype: Its cognate antigen is unknown. One end of the junction fails to match germline, which may point to a read error.

The CDR3 is made up of 17 amino acids. Germline V CDR1 and CDR2: MGHDK, SYGVNS. The hyperthyroidism patients had all been newly diagnosed, and their disease duration was under 2 months. Their ages ranged from 18 to 65 years. Clinical symptoms, serum thyroxine and TRAb, thyroid ultrasound and orbital computed tomography together formed the diagnostic basis. Material for sequencing was peripheral blood or thyroid tissue (not recorded which). The sequence was obtained from a woman younger than 35 with Graves' hyperthyroidism. The genes are TRBV25-1 and TRBJ1-5; no clear D. CDR3 sequence (DNA): TGTGCCAGCAGTGAATTGGCGATGGGTCATAGTAATCAGCACCAGCATTTT. Translation: CASSELAMGHSNQHQHF. Complete variable domain (other parts from reference TRBV25-1 and TRBJ1-5): EADIYQTPRYLVIGTGKKITLECSQTMGHDKMYWYQQDPGMELHLIHYSYGVNSTEKGDLSSESTVSRIRTEHFPLTLESARPSHTSQYLCASSELAMGHSNQHQHFGDGTRLSIL.